These T cell receptor beta chains were read from a single sample in a study of shared clonotypes between healthy human individuals. The data were produced by immunoSEQ multiplex PCR, yet TCRdb's version contains in-frame clones alone and is incomplete. Seen here are roughly 2,000,000 clones, about 93% observed once, and the top ten hold 1.5% to 2%. Sequencing input: naive CD8+ T cells from PBMCs. All receptors come from a young man in good health. Some clones in this sample may be carry-over from other donors' samples. The CDR3 runs from the conserved cysteine through the conserved F or W. Fields, in order: J gene, D gene, V gene, clone size, CDR3 protein, CDR3 DNA. D genes are given only for firm matches. Size tells how often a clone was seen (once, few, many) or the class of an expanded clone, and some rows leave it out.

TRBJ2-1 NA TRBV28 NA CASSLLLLNNEQFF TGTGCCAGCAGTTTGCTACTACTTAACAATGAGCAGTTCTTC
TRBJ2-5 NA TRBV7-9 NA CASSGTVGGETQYF TGTGCCAGCAGCGGGACAGTCGGGGGAGAGACCCAGTACTTC
TRBJ2-4 NA TRBV27 NA CASSSPDGTRAKNIQYF TGTGCCAGCAGTTCTCCGGACGGGACAAGAGCCAAAAACATTCAGTACTTC
TRBJ1-1 NA TRBV5-5 NA CASSFGPSETEAFF TGTGCCAGCAGCTTCGGGCCCTCTGAGACTGAAGCTTTCTTT
TRBJ2-7 NA TRBV28 NA CASVKPRFSYEQYF TGTGCCAGTGTCAAACCCCGGTTCTCCTACGAGCAGTACTTC
TRBJ2-3 NA TRBV7-2 NA CASGLAVQPSTDTQYF TGTGCCAGCGGGTTAGCGGTTCAACCTAGCACAGATACGCAGTATTTT
TRBJ1-2 NA TRBV11-2 NA CASSLEEASYGYTF TGTGCCAGCAGCTTAGAGGAGGCTAGCTATGGCTACACCTTC
TRBJ1-1 NA TRBV10-3 few CAMGNENTEAFF TGTGCCATGGGCAACGAGAACACTGAAGCTTTCTTT
TRBJ2-5 NA TRBV27 once CASSTLDNQETQYF TGTGCCAGCAGCACACTAGACAATCAAGAGACCCAGTACTTC
TRBJ1-1 NA TRBV27 NA CASSLSPWAEAFF TGTGCCAGCAGTTTATCGCCGTGGGCTGAAGCTTTCTTT
TRBJ2-1 NA TRBV27 NA CASSLTFSSYNEQFF TGTGCCAGCAGCTTAACCTTTAGTTCGTACAATGAGCAGTTCTTC
TRBJ1-4 NA TRBV19 NA CASSMVYRTGRIATNEKLFF TGTGCCAGTAGTATGGTTTATCGTACAGGGAGGATTGCAACTAATGAAAAACTGTTTTTT